This is a list of T cell receptor beta chains from one sample in a study of cytomegalovirus exposure and HLA in healthy donors. Data came from immunoSEQ multiplex PCR; TCRdb stores just in-frame clones and leaves some out. Among roughly 140,000 clones listed, roughly 92% were seen once. Material: PBMCs. These receptors were obtained from a man aged 18-30 years in good health and CMV-seronegative. Both conserved end residues are part of each CDR3. The order of the fields is V gene, D gene, clone size, J gene, CDR3 protein, CDR3 DNA. A D gene is named only where the DNA matches it firmly. A clone size is listed for some rows: how often the clone was seen (once, few, many), or a class if it is expanded.

TRBV4-1	-	-	TRBJ1-5	CASSQGQSNQPQHF	TGCGCCAGCAGCCAAGGACAGAGCAATCAGCCCCAGCATTTT
TRBV5-4	TRBD1	-	TRBJ1-2	CASSTGTEIYGYTF	TGTGCCAGCAGTACCGGGACAGAGATTTATGGCTACACCTTC
TRBV27	TRBD1	-	TRBJ2-5	CASSSGQGKSKTQYF	TGTGCCAGCAGTTCGGGACAGGGGAAGTCGAAGACCCAGTACTTC
TRBV27	TRBD1	-	TRBJ1-1	CASSPRGTGGPMNTEAFF	TGTGCCAGCAGTCCGCGGGGGACAGGGGGGCCCATGAACACTGAAGCTTTCTTT
TRBV29-1	-	-	TRBJ2-7	CSVSTDTYEQYF	TGCAGCGTGTCGACAGATACCTACGAGCAGTACTTC
TRBV19	-	-	TRBJ1-2	CASSIARGNYGYTF	TGTGCCAGTAGTATAGCTCGGGGGAACTATGGCTACACCTTC
TRBV11-2	-	few	TRBJ1-1	CASSLRVQAGTEAFF	TGTGCCAGCAGCTTACGCGTACAGGCAGGCACTGAAGCTTTCTTT
TRBV2	-	-	TRBJ2-2	CASSESAIDTGELFF	TGTGCCAGCAGTGAATCAGCGATTGACACCGGGGAGCTGTTTTTT
TRBV9	-	-	TRBJ2-1	CASSVTTIGDNEQFF	TGTGCCAGCAGCGTGACTACCATCGGCGACAATGAGCAGTTCTTC
TRBV5-8	-	-	TRBJ2-2	CASSSITGPRTGELFF	TGTGCCAGCAGCTCCATAACAGGGCCGAGAACCGGGGAGCTGTTTTTT
TRBV7-6	-	once	TRBJ2-7	CASSLGSPAVYSYEQYF	TGTGCCAGCAGCTTAGGATCCCCCGCGGTCTATTCCTACGAGCAGTACTTC
TRBV18	-	-	TRBJ2-2	CASSPRGLAEGNTGELFF	TGTGCCAGCTCACCACGGGGGCTAGCGGAGGGGAACACCGGGGAGCTGTTTTTT
TRBV21-1	-	-	TRBJ2-5	CASSNALGGGKETQYF	TGTGCCAGCAGCAATGCGTTGGGCGGGGGTAAAGAGACCCAGTACTTC
TRBV2	-	-	TRBJ1-3	CASSGQKSSGNTIYF	TGTGCCAGCAGCGGACAGAAAAGCTCTGGAAACACCATATATTTT
TRBV19	TRBD1	-	TRBJ2-2	CASSIRTGRNTGELFF	TGTGCCAGTAGTATTCGGACAGGGAGGAACACCGGGGAGCTGTTTTTT
TRBV5-4	-	-	TRBJ2-2	CASSLAFGELFF	TGTGCCAGCAGCTTGGCCTTCGGGGAGCTGTTTTTT
TRBV9	TRBD2	-	TRBJ2-1	CASSVASGVYNEQFF	TGTGCCAGCAGCGTAGCTAGCGGGGTCTACAATGAGCAGTTCTTC
TRBV5-1	TRBD2	-	TRBJ2-5	CASSLVGGGETQYF	TGCGCCAGCAGCTTGGTTGGGGGAGGGGAGACCCAGTACTTC
TRBV6-6	TRBD2	-	TRBJ2-1	CASSLGLAGPNEQFF	TGTGCCAGCAGCCTTGGACTAGCGGGACCCAATGAGCAGTTCTTC
TRBV7-2	-	-	TRBJ2-1	CASSLGPGQNNEQFF	TGTGCCAGCAGCTTAGGCCCGGGACAAAACAATGAGCAGTTCTTC
TRBV19	-	-	TRBJ1-4	CASSVQLNEKLFF	TGTGCCAGTAGCGTACAGTTGAATGAAAAACTGTTTTTT
TRBV5-1	TRBD2	once	TRBJ2-1	CASSSSFAGGFYNEQFF	TGCGCCAGCAGCTCCTCGTTTGCGGGGGGGTTTTACAATGAGCAGTTCTTC
TRBV5-1	-	-	TRBJ1-2	CASSLGVGDYGYTF	TGCGCCAGCAGCTTGGGAGTAGGAGACTATGGCTACACCTTC
TRBV15	TRBD2	once	TRBJ2-5	CATSRDRGTSEQETQYF	TGTGCCACCAGCAGAGATCGAGGGACTAGCGAGCAAGAGACCCAGTACTTC